This record covers a single TCR beta chain. Original processing methods: Estimation of nucleated cell counts relied on the amplification of reference gene primers. This table comes from immunoSEQ multiplex PCR, and its TCRdb copy is limited to in-frame clones, with some not included. D and trimming were read from the DNA, whereas the V and J calls and clone size are those reported in that table. The repertoire holds roughly 200,000 clones, with roughly 84% as singletons. This entry belongs to a study of blood T cell repertoires in COVID-19. In the study overall: The study drew acute and convalescent COVID-19 samples from the United States, Italy and Spain. The cDNA or gDNA used as material had been derived from T cells, B-cell-depleted T cells, or PBMCs.

Seattle-derived patients entered the study during active infection and were followed longitudinally. This CDR3 contains 15 residues. Per germline, CDR1 LNHDA and CDR2 SQIVND (reference sequence). The V gene end was trimmed by 3 bases and the J gene end by 4 bases; junction bases not matched to a gene: 7. This receptor was obtained from a woman aged 40-49 years with COVID-19, enrolled during active disease. Specimen: peripheral blood. The chain recombines TRBV19 with TRBJ2-3; 7 positions match TRBD2. DNA for the CDR3: TGTGCCAGTAGTATCGGCGGGAGTTCCGCAGATACGCAGTATTTT. This gives the protein CASSIGGSSADTQYF.